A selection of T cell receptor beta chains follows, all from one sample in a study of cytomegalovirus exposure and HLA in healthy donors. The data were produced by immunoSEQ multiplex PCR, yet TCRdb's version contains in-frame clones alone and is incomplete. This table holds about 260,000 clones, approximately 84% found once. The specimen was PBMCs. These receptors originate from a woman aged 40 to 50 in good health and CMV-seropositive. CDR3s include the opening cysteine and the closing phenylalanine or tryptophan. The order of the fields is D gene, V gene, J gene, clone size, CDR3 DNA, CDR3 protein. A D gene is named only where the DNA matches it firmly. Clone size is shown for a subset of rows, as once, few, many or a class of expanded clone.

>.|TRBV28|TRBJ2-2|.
TGTGCCAGCAGTTCCCCGGGCAGGGCGGTAGCCGGGGAGCTGTTTTTT
CASSSPGRAVAGELFF
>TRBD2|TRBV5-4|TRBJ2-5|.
TGTGCCAGCAGCTTGCACACTAGCGGGCCCCAAGAGACCCAGTACTTC
CASSLHTSGPQETQYF
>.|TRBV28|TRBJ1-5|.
TGTGCCAGCACCCTGGGGGGGAACCAGCCCCAGCATTTT
CASTLGGNQPQHF
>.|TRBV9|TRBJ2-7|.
TGTGCCAGCAGCGCCCGACCGGCGGGTCAGCATAGGGACACTTCCTACGAGCAGTACTTC
CASSARPAGQHRDTSYEQYF
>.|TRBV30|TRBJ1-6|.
TGTGCCTGGAGTGTACTAGTAGGGGGTGGGTCCCTCCACTTT
CAWSVLVGGGSLHF
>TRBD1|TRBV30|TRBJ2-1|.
TGTGGACTGGATAGAGGGACAGGGGTCCCCAATGAGCAGTTCTTC
CGLDRGTGVPNEQFF
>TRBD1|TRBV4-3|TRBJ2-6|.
TGCGCCAGCAGCCAAGGACAGGGTGGGGCCAACGTCCTGACTTTC
CASSQGQGGANVLTF
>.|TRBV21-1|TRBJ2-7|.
TGTGCCAGCAGCACGGAGTACGAGCAGTACTTC
CASSTEYEQYF
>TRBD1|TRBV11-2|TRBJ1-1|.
TGTGCCAGCAGCCCATCGGACAGGGAGAACACTGAAGCTTTCTTT
CASSPSDRENTEAFF
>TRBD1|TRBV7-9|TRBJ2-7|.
TGTGCCAGCAGCTTTGGACAGGGTCGGTACGAGCAGTACTTC
CASSFGQGRYEQYF
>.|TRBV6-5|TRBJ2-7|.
TGTGCCAGCAAGTCGGACAAGTACGAGCAGTACTTC
CASKSDKYEQYF
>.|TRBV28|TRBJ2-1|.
TGTGCCAGCAGCTTAGCGGTCTACAATGAGCAGTTCTTC
CASSLAVYNEQFF
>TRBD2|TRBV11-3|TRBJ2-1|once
TGTGCCAGCAGCCCCGGGGGACTAGGGGGCAATGAGCAGTTCTTC
CASSPGGLGGNEQFF
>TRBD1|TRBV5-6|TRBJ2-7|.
TGTGCCAGCAGCCCTTGGGACAGCCCCGAGCAGTACTTC
CASSPWDSPEQYF
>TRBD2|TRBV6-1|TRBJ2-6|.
TGTGCCGAGCGGGGCTCTGGGGCCAACGGCCTGACTTTC
CAERGSGANGLTF
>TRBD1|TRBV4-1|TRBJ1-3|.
TGCGCCAAGCAGGGGGTCAGTCTCTCTGGAAACACCATATATTTT
CAKQGVSLSGNTIYF
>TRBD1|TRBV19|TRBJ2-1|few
TGTGCCTGCTCTACTGGGACAGGAATTCCCTTCTCCTACAATGAGCAGTTCTTC
CACSTGTGIPFSYNEQFF
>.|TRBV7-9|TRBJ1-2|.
TGTTCCAGCAGCTTAGTCCTGGGGGCAGGAAACGATGGCTACACCTTC
CSSSLVLGAGNDGYTF
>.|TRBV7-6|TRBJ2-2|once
TGTGCCAGCAGCTTAGTTCAGGCTGGGGGCTCGGCCGGGGAGCTGTTTTTT
CASSLVQAGGSAGELFF
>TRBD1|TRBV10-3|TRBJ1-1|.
TGTGCCATCAGTGTAGGGACAGGGGCTGAAGCTTTCTTT
CAISVGTGAEAFF
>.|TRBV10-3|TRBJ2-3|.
TGTGCCACCTCCGGTGACTGGAACACAGATACGCAGTATTTT
CATSGDWNTDTQYF
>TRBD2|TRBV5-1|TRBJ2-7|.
TGCGCCAGCAGCGTCCCCGGGGGGGAGCAGTACTTC
CASSVPGGEQYF